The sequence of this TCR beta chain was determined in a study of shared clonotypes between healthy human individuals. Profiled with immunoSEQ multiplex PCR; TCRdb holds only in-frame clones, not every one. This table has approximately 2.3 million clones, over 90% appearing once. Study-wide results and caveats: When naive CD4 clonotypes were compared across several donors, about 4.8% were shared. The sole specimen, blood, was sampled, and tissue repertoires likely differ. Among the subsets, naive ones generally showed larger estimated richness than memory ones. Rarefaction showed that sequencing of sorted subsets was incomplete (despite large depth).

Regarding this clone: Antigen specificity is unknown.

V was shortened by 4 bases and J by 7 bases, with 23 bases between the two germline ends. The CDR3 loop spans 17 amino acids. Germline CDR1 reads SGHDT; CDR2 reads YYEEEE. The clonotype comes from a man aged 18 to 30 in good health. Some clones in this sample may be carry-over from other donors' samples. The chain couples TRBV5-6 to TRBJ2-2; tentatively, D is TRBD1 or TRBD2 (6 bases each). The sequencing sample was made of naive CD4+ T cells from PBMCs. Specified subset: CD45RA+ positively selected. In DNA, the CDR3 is TGTGCCAGCAGCAAGTACGCGGGACAACTTAGGGGCGGGGAGCTGTTTTTT. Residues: CASSKYAGQLRGGELFF.